What follows are 2 T cell receptor beta chains derived from one specimen sequenced in a study of T-cell memory formation after mild COVID-19. In TCRdb, the 5' RACE reads were re-called with MiXCR into one record per CDR3 protein. This table has about 160,000 distinct CDR3 sequences, about a third appearing once. The sequencing sample was made of PBMCs or a T cell subset sorted from them (not recorded which). The origin of the receptors is an adult woman who had mild COVID-19 (a few samples of this study predate the infection). Cell type and time point are not known.

This clonotype has only a few counts. The chain joins TRBV29-1 to TRBJ2-1, with D unresolved. Trimming stripped 1 base from V and 3 bases from J, with 7 bases between. Germline values: CDR1 SQVTM, CDR2 ANQGSEA. The CDR3 extends over 13 amino acids. The CDR3 loop reads CSVEGGYYNEQFF. CDR3 nucleotides: TGCAGCGTTGAAGGGGGATACTACAATGAGCAGTTCTTC.

The rearrangement links TRBV25-1 to TRBJ1-1; 7 bases match TRBD1. Unmatched junction bases numbered 4, after V lost 7 bases and J lost 8 bases. This CDR3 spans 11 amino acids. Germline V gene sequence: CDR1 MGHDK, CDR2 SYGVNS. The DNA of the CDR3 is TGTGCCAGCACTCGACAGGGCGAAGCTTTCTTT. As protein: CASTRQGEAFF.